Listed below are T cell receptor beta chains from one sample, sequenced in a study of CD8 T cells in Susac syndrome. TCRdb called the immunoSEQ multiplex PCR reads again in MiXCR, with one record for every CDR3 protein. The sample has some 160,000 distinct CDR3 sequences, approximately 90% seen once. Sequenced sample: CD4+ T cells from PBMCs. The source of these receptors is a human donor in good health. Both conserved end residues are part of each CDR3.

>TRBV7-2|TRBJ1-1|13
CASSTGTWTEAFF
>TRBV7-2|TRBJ2-3|13
CASSFSGEDTQYF
>TRBV2|TRBJ2-5|15
CASSGFGAGQETQYF
>TRBV7-7|TRBJ2-2|15
CASSLSGTGTGELFF
>TRBV20-1|TRBJ2-3|14
CSARVEGWSDTQYF
>TRBV20-1|TRBJ1-2|11
CSARGQGLLTF
>TRBV7-2|TRBJ1-5|15
CASTLFSGGGQPQHF
>TRBV3-1|TRBJ1-4|14
CASSPPPDNEKLFF
>TRBV5-1|TRBJ2-5|15
CASSSTGGSQETQYF
>TRBV24-1|TRBJ2-2|16
CATSDPLGTNTGELFF
>TRBV7-3|TRBJ2-1|15
CASSLTAGIYNEQFF
>TRBV18|TRBJ1-2|14
CASSPQGSNYGYTF
>TRBV7-8|TRBJ1-3|16
CASSLAGLISGNTIYF
>TRBV7-8|TRBJ2-3|13
CASSLDHRDTQYF
>TRBV20-1|TRBJ1-5|14
CSAMGKLSNQPQHF
>TRBV6-5|TRBJ2-5|14
CASSYLGTQETQYF
>TRBV7-2|TRBJ1-2|14
CASSSPTGASGYTF
>TRBV27|TRBJ1-6|16
CASSLSVPGFGSPLHF
>TRBV5-1|TRBJ1-1|16
CASSTIAGRTNTEAFF
>TRBV9|TRBJ2-1|14
CASTPGFSYNEQFF
>TRBV9|TRBJ2-7|16
CASSVSPATGVGEQYF
>TRBV5-4|TRBJ2-5|13
CASSVEQAETQYF
>TRBV27|TRBJ2-7|16
CASSLSQREAPYEQYF
>TRBV6-9|TRBJ1-4|15
CASRTDSATNEKLFF
>TRBV19|TRBJ2-1|16
CASSLAGGPSYNEQFF
>TRBV29-1|TRBJ1-3|15
CSALWGSQGGNTIYF
>TRBV12-3/TRBV12-4|TRBJ2-3|16
CASSHTGGGGADTQYF
>TRBV12-3/TRBV12-4|TRBJ1-1|16
CASSDQGRSQNTEAFF
>TRBV24-1|TRBJ2-3|17
CATSDLRLDPSTDTQYF